These 19 T cell receptor beta chains came from one sample sequenced in a study of T-cell reconstitution after alpha-beta-depleted transplantation in children (dated by TCRdb to about 2016). Receptor libraries were prepared by PCR. Sequencing was carried out with an Illumina HiSeq 2500. Molecular barcoding was employed in the preparation of TCR libraries, with unique molecular identifiers being used to normalize TCRbeta repertoire quantification. TCRdb itself trimmed the public reads at Q25 with fastp, ran MiXCR and retained productive beta chains. Merged by CDR3 protein, the rows form single entries marked with the most common genes and DNA. The table for this sample lists 500,000 to 650,000 distinct CDR3 sequences; approximately 10% of them were counted only once. The ten top clones hold 14% of the sample. The intended sense of this specimen's treatment or condition label: allogeneic hematopoietic cell transplantation with graft depleted of TCRalphabeta T cells and CD19 B cells.

The material sequenced was PBMCs, mostly from graft donor cells, taken 180 days after TCRalphabeta/CD19-depleted stem cell transplant. The receptors shown here come from a female patient aged 2-9 years who had a stem cell transplant for aplastic anemia, so the T cells may come from the graft donor.

The chain couples TRBV20-1 to TRBJ1-5; 12 positions match TRBD1. CDR3 size: 20 residues. Germline V gene lookup returns CDR1 DFQATT and CDR2 SNEGSKA (reference sequence). The V gene end was trimmed by 1 base and the J gene end by 2 bases; junction bases not matched to a gene: 15. In DNA, the CDR3 is TGCAGTGCTAGAGGAATAAGGGGGACAGGGGGCGTCTGGCGCAATCAGCCCCAGCATTTT. It encodes CSARGIRGTGGVWRNQPQHF.

J is TRBJ2-3 and V is TRBV20-1; weak D call: TRBD2 (6 bases). The V end lost 6 bases, the J end lost 0 bases, and 19 bases lay between the germline ends. The CDR3 consists of 16 residues. CDR1 is DFQATT and CDR2 is SNEGSKA in the germline V gene (reference sequence). CDR3 protein: CSARMPAGFSTDTQYF. CDR3 coding DNA: TGCAGTGCCAGGATGCCTGCGGGATTTAGCACAGATACGCAGTATTTT.

This clonotype has only one observation. The CDR3 loop reads CASGPVLRQGVQSPLHF. CDR3 sequence (DNA): TGTGCCAGCGGTCCCGTCTTAAGACAGGGGGTCCAATCACCCCTCCACTTT. The chain combines TRBV18 with TRBJ1-6; 9 nucleotides line up with TRBD1. J lost 10 bases, V lost 8 bases, and 18 bases had no gene match. The CDR3 extends over 17 amino acids. The germline V gene encodes CDR1 KGHSH and CDR2 LQKENI. Together with reference TRBV18 and TRBJ1-6, the CDR3 gives the full variable domain: NAGVMQNPRHLVRRRGQEARLRCSPMKGHSHVYWYRQLPEEGLKFMVYLQKENIIDESGMPKERFSAEFPKEGPSILRIQQVVRGDSAAYFCASGPVLRQGVQSPLHFGNGTRLTVT.

This clonotype was detected ten times or more. The chain recombines TRBV20-1 with TRBJ2-5; 10 bases are a match to TRBD2. The V and J ends lost 4 bases and 2 bases, in that order; junction bases with no gene match: 13. The CDR3 is 17 residues long. CDR1 DFQATT and CDR2 SNEGSKA come from the germline V gene (reference sequence). For the CDR3, the DNA is TGCAGTGCTAATCGAGCTAGCGGGGGCCCGAGGCAAGAGACCCAGTACTTC. Its translation: CSANRASGGPRQETQYF.

This clonotype has a handful of counts. The chain couples TRBV24-1 to TRBJ1-5, with no clear D. Germline CDR1 KGHDR, CDR2 SFDVKD. Trimming took 5 bases from V and 4 from J, leaving 5 bases between them. This CDR3 contains 12 residues. The CDR3 DNA reads TGTGCCACCAGTGCCCAGAATCAGCCCCAGCATTTT. Translation: CATSAQNQPQHF.

This clonotype was observed at least ten times. The rearrangement links TRBV5-1 to TRBJ2-5; D possibly corresponds to TRBD2 (6 bases). The CDR3 totals 17 residues. Germline V gene sequence: CDR1 SGHRS, CDR2 YFSETQ. V shed 0 bases and J shed 1 base, with 16 bases lying between them. The CDR3 here is CASSLAGGKGPQETQYF. The DNA for the CDR3 is TGCGCCAGCAGCTTGGCTGGAGGGAAGGGTCCCCAAGAGACCCAGTACTTC.

This clonotype has only a few counts. The chain employs TRBV4-1 and TRBJ1-3; D gene uncertain. Trimming took 3 bases from V and 1 from J, leaving 10 bases between them. The CDR3 extends over 15 amino acids. Germline loops: CDR1 MGHRA, CDR2 YSYEKL. CDR3 sequence reads: CASSQQVPSGNTIYF. In nucleotides, the CDR3 is TGCGCCAGCAGCCAGCAGGTTCCTTCTGGAAACACCATATATTTT.

The CDR3 sequence: CASSIERGNRRGYTF. The CDR3 nucleotides read TGTGCCAGTAGTATAGAACGCGGGAACCGACGGGGCTACACCTTC. The V gene is TRBV19, the J gene TRBJ1-2; D is unresolved. This CDR3 is 15 amino acids long. V shed 0 bases and J shed 8 bases, with 16 bases lying between them. Germline assignment: CDR1 LNHDA and CDR2 SQIVND (reference sequence).

The rearrangement uses TRBV2 and TRBJ2-1, with D maybe TRBD1 (5 bases). Germline CDR1 reads SNHLY; CDR2 reads FYNNEI. The CDR3 totals 16 residues. Between the trimmed V and J ends, which lost 3 bases and 1 base, there was a span of 13 bases. The CDR3 DNA reads TGTGCCAGCAGTGACCCGGCAGGGCAATCCTACAATGAGCAGTTCTTC. Amino acid sequence: CASSDPAGQSYNEQFF.

The chain joins TRBV4-3 to TRBJ1-2; possibly TRBD1 for D (6 bases). The ends were cut back, 1 base at V and 4 bases at J, with 10 bases in the middle. The CDR3 is 14 amino acids. CDR1 and CDR2 from the germline V gene are LGHNA and YSLEER. Here the CDR3 DNA reads TGCGCCAGCAGCCAAGGACAGGCAAGCTATGGCTACACCTTC. It is translated as CASSQGQASYGYTF.

This clonotype was detected many times. This chain joins TRBV5-1 and TRBJ1-1; no clear D gene. The CDR3 covers 14 residues. Germline assignment: CDR1 SGHRS and CDR2 YFSETQ. The germline V and J ends were trimmed by 4 bases and 6 bases, with 16 bases remaining between them. CDR3 sequence: CASSPGEWAAEAFF. The CDR3 DNA follows: TGCGCCAGCAGCCCGGGTGAGTGGGCCGCTGAAGCTTTCTTT. Supplemented by reference TRBV5-1 and TRBJ1-1, the full variable domain reads KAGVTQTPRYLIKTRGQQVTLSCSPISGHRSVSWYQQTPGQGLQFLFEYFSETQRNKGNFPGRFSGRQFSNSRSEMNVSTLELGDSALYLCASSPGEWAAEAFFGQGTRLTVV.

Only a few counts were recorded for this clonotype. The chain employs TRBV28 and TRBJ1-5; possibly TRBD1 for D (6 bases). Germline-derived CDR1 and CDR2 are MDHEN and SYDVKM. Trimming pared 4 bases from V and 5 bases from J, leaving 18 bases between. The CDR3 runs to 16 residues. The DNA of the CDR3 is TGTGCCAGCAGTTGGGAACAGGGAAAGTCGCATCAGCCCCAGCATTTT. Translated, it gives CASSWEQGKSHQPQHF.

V gene TRBV6-2 or TRBV6-3 combines with J gene TRBJ2-7; D is perhaps TRBD1 (6 bases). CDR1 is MNHEY and CDR2 is SVGEGT in the germline V gene. V was clipped by 0 bases and J by 0 bases, with 9 bases between them. This CDR3 region has 15 residues. CDR3 DNA sequence: TGTGCCAGCAGTTACTCCCGGACAGACTCCTACGAGCAGTACGTC. Translated, it gives CASSYSRTDSYEQYV.

This clonotype turned up a few times. The chain has TRBV29-1 and TRBJ2-7; possibly TRBD2 for D (5 bases). Per the germline V gene, CDR1 is SQVTM and CDR2 is ANQGSEA. The CDR3 consists of 14 residues. Trimming removed 6 bases from V and 3 bases from J, with 18 bases in between. For the CDR3, the DNA is TGCAGCGTAGGACCCTCCGGACTCGACTACGAGCAGTACTTC. The encoded protein is CSVGPSGLDYEQYF.

This clonotype was seen a few times. A much larger clonotype is one base distant, so this may be a read error. The genes are TRBV29-1 and TRBJ2-4; 7 bases are shared with TRBD1. The CDR3 spans 12 residues. Germline V gene data show CDR1 as SQVTM and CDR2 as ANQGSEA. The CDR3 DNA is TGCAGCGTACTTGACAGGGCGAACAGTCAGTACTTC. This translates into CSVLDRANSQYF.

The chain has TRBV6-2 or TRBV6-3 and TRBJ2-1; D might be TRBD2 (6 bases). The CDR3 has 17 residues. The germline V gene encodes CDR1 MNHEY and CDR2 SVGEGT. V lost 2 bases and J 2 bases, leaving 16 bases between the germline ends. Written as DNA, the CDR3 is TGTGCCAGCAGTTACAGTAAGGCGGGGCCACCCTACAATGAGCAGTTCTTC. The encoded protein is CASSYSKAGPPYNEQFF.

This clonotype was recorded a few times. CDR3 in amino acids: CAISESGLQTGSYNSPLHF. For the CDR3, the DNA is TGTGCCATCAGTGAGTCGGGACTCCAAACCGGCTCCTATAATTCACCCCTCCACTTT. The chain uses TRBV10-3 and TRBJ1-6, with a weak D call TRBD1 (5 bases). Trimming removed 0 bases from V and 0 bases from J, with 15 bases in between. Germline CDR1 and CDR2: ENHRY and SYGVKD. There are 19 residues in the CDR3.

The chain employs TRBV14 and TRBJ1-1; no firm D call. The V gene lost 0 bases and the J gene lost 4 bases, with 9 bases spanning the gap. Germline V gene lookup returns CDR1 SGHDN and CDR2 FVKESK. This CDR3 is 14 amino acids long. DNA of the CDR3: TGTGCCAGCAGCCAAGAGGTCAGCGGCACTGAAGCTTTCTTT. Protein: CASSQEVSGTEAFF.

There are a few counts of this clonotype. This rearrangement joins TRBV9 to TRBJ2-7; D gene unclear. From germline, CDR1 is SGDLS and CDR2 YYNGEE. Deletions cut 0 bases from V and 2 bases from J, with 12 bases between. This CDR3 contains 15 residues. The DNA for the CDR3 is TGTGCCAGCAGCGTAGACGGACGGGCCGCCTACGAGCAGTACTTC. Amino acids: CASSVDGRAAYEQYF.